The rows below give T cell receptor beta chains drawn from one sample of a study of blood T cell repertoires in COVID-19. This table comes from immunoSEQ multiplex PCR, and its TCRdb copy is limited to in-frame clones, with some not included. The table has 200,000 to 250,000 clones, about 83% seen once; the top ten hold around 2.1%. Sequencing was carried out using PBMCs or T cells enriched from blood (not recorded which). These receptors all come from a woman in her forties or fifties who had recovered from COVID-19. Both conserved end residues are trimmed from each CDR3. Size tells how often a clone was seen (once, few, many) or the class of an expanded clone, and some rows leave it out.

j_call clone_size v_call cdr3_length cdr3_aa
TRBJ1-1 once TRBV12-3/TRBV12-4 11 ASSTSRDTEAF
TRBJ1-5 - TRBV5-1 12 ASARGAGNQPQH
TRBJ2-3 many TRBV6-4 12 ASSDSGGTDTQY
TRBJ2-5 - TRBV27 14 ASSLSLAGGQETQY
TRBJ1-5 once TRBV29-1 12 SVATGTGDQPQH
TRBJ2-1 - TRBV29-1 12 SVDLTSGGNEQF
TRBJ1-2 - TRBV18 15 ASSPGGVTPANYGYT
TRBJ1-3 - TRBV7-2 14 ASSPTPAGAGNTIY
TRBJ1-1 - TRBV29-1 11 TQNVQTNTEAF
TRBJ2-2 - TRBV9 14 ASSALAGGTTGELF
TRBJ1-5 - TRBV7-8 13 ASSLVSGGIQPQH
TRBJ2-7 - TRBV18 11 ASSLTGAHEQY
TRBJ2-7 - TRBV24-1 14 ATSVPTGGLRGEQY
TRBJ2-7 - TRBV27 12 ASSVGGDTYEQY